The table lists the clone carrying this T cell receptor (beta chain) with a count of one. Its antigen is undetermined. This entry belongs to a study of multiple sclerosis patients with progressive multifocal leukoencephalopathy. Study-wide results and caveats: Findings may reflect JC virus infection or just general immunocompromise. Less diverse TRB repertoires were suggested in most PML patients.

Sequencing was at survey level. TCRdb keeps only in-frame clones here, not all; method: immunoSEQ multiplex PCR. The sample holds roughly 32,000 clones, roughly 90% seen once. V lost 4 bases and J lost 10; bases outside the gene matches: 9. The CDR3 extends over 15 amino acids. CDR1 is SEHNR and CDR2 is FQNEAQ in the germline V gene (reference sequence). Specified time point: time of PML onset. Detection of JC virus DNA in cerebrospinal fluid confirmed PML diagnosed from clinical and MRI findings. This material consisted of PBMCs, taken from a patient treated with natalizumab. The sequence derives from a human donor with progressive multifocal leukoencephalopathy. The J gene is TRBJ2-1, the V gene TRBV7-9, with 11 bases that match TRBD2. CDR3 bases: TGTGCCAGCAGCTCGCCAACTAGCGGGAGTAGGGAGCAGTTCTTC. Its protein is CASSSPTSGSREQFF.